This TCR beta chain was obtained from a study of cytomegalovirus exposure and HLA in healthy donors. Study-wide findings and caveats: Based on reports, TCR beta sequences accurately predicted HLA-A and HLA-B alleles for most subjects.

Primers included in the PCR were 60 Vbeta and 13 Jbeta primers. Sequencing used immunoSEQ multiplex PCR; TCRdb keeps in-frame clones, though not all of them. The sample shows approximately 80,000 clones, over 60% of them seen only once. This CDR3 contains 16 residues. Concerning this clone itself: Its cognate antigen is unknown.

The sequence came from a man in his fifties or sixties in good health and CMV-seronegative. V usage is TRBV1 and J usage is TRBJ2-3; TRBD2 is taken as the D call from the table, unchecked against the DNA. TRBV1 is flagged as a pseudogene. The sequencing sample was made of PBMCs. The CDR3 DNA is TGCACCAGCAGCCAAGATAGGCTAGCGGGGGCCGATACGCAGTATTTT. This sequence encodes CTSSQDRLAGADTQYF.